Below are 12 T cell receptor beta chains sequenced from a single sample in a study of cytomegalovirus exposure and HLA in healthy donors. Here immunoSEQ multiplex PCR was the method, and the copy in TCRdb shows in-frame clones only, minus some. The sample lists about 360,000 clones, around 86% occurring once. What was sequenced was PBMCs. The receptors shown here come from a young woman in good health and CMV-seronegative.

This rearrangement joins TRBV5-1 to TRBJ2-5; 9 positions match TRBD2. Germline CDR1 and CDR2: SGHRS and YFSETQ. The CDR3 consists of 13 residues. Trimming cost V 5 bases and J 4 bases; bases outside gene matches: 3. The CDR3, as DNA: TGCGCCAGCAGGGGCGGGAGGGGAGAGACCCAGTACTTC. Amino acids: CASRGGRGETQYF.

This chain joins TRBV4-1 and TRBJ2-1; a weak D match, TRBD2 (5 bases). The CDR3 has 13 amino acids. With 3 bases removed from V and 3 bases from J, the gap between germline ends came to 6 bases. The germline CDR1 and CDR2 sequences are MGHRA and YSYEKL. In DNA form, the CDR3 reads TGCGCCAGCAGCCAGAGGGACTACAATGAGCAGTTCTTC. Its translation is CASSQRDYNEQFF.

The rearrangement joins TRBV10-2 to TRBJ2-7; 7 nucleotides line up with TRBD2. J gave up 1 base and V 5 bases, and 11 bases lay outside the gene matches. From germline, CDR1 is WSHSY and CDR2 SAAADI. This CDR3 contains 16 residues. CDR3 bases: TGCGCCAGCAGTTTTCAGGTCCAGCGGGGTTCCTACGAGCAGTACTTC. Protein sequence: CASSFQVQRGSYEQYF.

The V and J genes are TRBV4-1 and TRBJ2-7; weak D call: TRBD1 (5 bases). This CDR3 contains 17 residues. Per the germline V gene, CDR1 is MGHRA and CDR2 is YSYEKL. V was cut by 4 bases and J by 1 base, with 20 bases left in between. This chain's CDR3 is CASSRSTGTPGSYEQYF. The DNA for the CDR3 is TGCGCCAGCAGCCGCTCTACAGGCACCCCCGGGTCCTACGAGCAGTACTTC.

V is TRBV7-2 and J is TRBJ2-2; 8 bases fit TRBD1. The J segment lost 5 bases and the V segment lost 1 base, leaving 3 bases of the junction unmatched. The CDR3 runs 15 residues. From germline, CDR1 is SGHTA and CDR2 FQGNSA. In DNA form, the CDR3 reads TGTGCCAGCAGCTTAGGGACAGGGCGAACCGGGGAGCTGTTTTTT. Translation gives CASSLGTGRTGELFF.

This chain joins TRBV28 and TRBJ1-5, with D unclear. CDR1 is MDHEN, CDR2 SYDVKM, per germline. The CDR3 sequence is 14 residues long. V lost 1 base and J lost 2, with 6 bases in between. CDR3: CASSLSGGNQPQHF. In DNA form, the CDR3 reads TGTGCCAGCAGTTTATCCGGTGGCAATCAGCCCCAGCATTTT.

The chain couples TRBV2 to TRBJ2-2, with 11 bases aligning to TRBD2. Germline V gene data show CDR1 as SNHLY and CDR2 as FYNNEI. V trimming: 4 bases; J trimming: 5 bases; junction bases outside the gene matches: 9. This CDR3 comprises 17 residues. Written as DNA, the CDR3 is TGTGCCAGCAGTGGGACAGGTCTAGCGGGAGGAACCGGGGAGCTGTTTTTT. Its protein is CASSGTGLAGGTGELFF. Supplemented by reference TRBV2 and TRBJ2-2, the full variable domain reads EPEVTQTPSHQVTQMGQEVILRCVPISNHLYFYWYRQILGQKVEFLVSFYNNEISEKSEIFDDQFSVERPDGSNFTLKIRSTKLEDSAMYFCASSGTGLAGGTGELFFGEGSRLTVL.

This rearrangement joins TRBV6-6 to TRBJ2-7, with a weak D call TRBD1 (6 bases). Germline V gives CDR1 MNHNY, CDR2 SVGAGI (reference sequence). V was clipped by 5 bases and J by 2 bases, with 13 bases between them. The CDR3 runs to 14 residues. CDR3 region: CASSTPGVTYEQYF. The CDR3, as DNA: TGTGCCAGCAGTACGCCAGGGGTTACCTACGAGCAGTACTTC.

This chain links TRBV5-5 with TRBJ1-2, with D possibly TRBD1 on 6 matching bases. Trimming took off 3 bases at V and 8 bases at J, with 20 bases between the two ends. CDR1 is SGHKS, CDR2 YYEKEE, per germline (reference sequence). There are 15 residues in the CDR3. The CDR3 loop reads CASSSGTTGIRGYTF. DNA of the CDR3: TGTGCCAGCAGCTCGGGAACGACAGGAATCAGGGGCTACACCTTC. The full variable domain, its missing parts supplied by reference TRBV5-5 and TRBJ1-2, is DAGVTQSPTHLIKTRGQQVTLRCSPISGHKSVSWYQQVLGQGPQFIFQYYEKEERGRGNFPDRFSARQFPNYSSELNVNALLLGDSALYLCASSSGTTGIRGYTFGSGTRLTVV.

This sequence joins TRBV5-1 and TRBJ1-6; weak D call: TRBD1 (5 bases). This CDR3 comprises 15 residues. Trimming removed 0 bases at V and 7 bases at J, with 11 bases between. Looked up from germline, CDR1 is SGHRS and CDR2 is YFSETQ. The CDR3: CASSLGQKKNSPLHF. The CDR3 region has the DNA TGCGCCAGCAGCTTGGGACAGAAAAAGAATTCACCCCTCCACTTT.

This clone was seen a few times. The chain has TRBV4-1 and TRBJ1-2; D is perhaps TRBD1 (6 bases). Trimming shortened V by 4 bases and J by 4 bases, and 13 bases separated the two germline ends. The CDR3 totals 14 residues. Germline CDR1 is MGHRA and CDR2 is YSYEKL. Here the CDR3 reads CASSLQGLGYGYTF. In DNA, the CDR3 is TGCGCCAGCAGCCTACAGGGTCTCGGCTATGGCTACACCTTC.

CDR3 loop: CASSSGGRGVYNSPLHF. The CDR3 DNA reads as TGTGCCAGCAGCTCGGGAGGCAGGGGCGTTTATAATTCACCCCTCCACTTT. The rearrangement joins TRBV28 to TRBJ1-6; TRBD1 might be the D (6 bases). The germline V and J ends were trimmed by 6 bases and 4 bases, with 19 bases remaining between them. The CDR3 length is 17 residues. Germline CDR1 and CDR2: MDHEN and SYDVKM.